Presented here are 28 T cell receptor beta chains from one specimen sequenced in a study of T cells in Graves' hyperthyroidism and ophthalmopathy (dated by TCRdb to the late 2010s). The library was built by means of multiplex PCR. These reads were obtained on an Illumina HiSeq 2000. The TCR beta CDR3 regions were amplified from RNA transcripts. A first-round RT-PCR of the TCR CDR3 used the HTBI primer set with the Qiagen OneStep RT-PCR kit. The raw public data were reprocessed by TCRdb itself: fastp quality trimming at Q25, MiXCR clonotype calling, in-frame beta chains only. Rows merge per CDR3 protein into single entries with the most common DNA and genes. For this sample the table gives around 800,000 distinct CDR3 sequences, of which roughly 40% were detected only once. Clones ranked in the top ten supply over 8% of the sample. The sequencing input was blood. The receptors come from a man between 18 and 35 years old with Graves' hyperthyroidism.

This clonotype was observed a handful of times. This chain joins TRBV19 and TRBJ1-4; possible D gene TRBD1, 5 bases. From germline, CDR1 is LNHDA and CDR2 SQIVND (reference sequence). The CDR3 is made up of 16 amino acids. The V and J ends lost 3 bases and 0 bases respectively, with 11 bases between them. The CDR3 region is CASSIGGAATNEKLFF. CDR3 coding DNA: TGTGCCAGTAGTATCGGAGGGGCCGCAACTAATGAAAAACTGTTTTTT. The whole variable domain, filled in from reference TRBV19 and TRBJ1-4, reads DGGITQSPKYLFRKEGQNVTLSCEQNLNHDAMYWYRQDPGQGLRLIYYSQIVNDFQKGDIAEGYSVSREKKESFPLTVTSAQKNPTAFYLCASSIGGAATNEKLFFGSGTQLSVL.

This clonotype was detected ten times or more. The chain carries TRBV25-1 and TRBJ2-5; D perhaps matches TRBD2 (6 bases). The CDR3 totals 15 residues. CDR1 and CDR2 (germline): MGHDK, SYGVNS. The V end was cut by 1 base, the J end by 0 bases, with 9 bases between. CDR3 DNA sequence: TGTGCCAGCAGTGAATTAAGCGGGTACCAAGAGACCCAGTACTTC. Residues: CASSELSGYQETQYF.

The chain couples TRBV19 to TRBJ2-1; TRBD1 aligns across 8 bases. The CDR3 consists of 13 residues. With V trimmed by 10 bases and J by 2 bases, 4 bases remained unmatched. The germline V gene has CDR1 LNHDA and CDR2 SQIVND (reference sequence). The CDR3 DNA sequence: TGTGCCACCGGGACAGGTACCTACAATGAGCAGTTCTTC. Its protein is CATGTGTYNEQFF.

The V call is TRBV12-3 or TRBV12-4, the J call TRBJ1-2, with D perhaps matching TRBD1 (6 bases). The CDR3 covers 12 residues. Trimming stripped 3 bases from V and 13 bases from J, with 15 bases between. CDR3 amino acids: CASSLGTPVGTF. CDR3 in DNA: TGTGCCAGCAGTTTGGGGACACCGGTGGGCACCTTC.

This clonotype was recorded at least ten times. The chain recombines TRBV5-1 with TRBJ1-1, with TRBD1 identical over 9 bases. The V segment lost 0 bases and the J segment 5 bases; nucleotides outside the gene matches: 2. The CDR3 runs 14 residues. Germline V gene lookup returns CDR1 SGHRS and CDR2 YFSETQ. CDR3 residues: CASSLDRGPTEAFF. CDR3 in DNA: TGCGCCAGCAGCTTGGACAGGGGGCCGACTGAAGCTTTCTTT.

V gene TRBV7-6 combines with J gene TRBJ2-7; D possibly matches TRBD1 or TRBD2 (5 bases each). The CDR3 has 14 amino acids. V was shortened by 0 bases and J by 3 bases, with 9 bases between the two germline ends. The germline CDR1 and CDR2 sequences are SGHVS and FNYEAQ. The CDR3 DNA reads TGTGCCAGCAGCTTAGCGGGGGAAGACTACGAGCAGTACTTC. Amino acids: CASSLAGEDYEQYF.

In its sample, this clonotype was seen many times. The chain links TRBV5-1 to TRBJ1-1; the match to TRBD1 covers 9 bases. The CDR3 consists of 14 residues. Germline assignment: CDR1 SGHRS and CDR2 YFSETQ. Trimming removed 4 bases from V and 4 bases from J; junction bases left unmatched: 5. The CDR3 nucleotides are TGCGCCAGCAGCCCGGGACAGGGTAGCACTGAAGCTTTCTTT. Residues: CASSPGQGSTEAFF.

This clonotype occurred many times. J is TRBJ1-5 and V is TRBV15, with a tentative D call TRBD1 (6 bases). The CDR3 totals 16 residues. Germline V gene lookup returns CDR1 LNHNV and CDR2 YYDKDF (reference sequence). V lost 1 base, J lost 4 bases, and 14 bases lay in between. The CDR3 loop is CATSRGAGHLNQPQHF. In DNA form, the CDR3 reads TGTGCCACCAGCAGAGGGGCGGGACACTTAAATCAGCCCCAGCATTTT.

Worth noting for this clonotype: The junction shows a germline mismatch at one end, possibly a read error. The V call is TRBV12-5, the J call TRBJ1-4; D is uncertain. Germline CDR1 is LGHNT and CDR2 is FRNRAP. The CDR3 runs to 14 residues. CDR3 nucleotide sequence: TGTGCTAGTGGTTTGGAGACAACTAATAAAAAACTGTTTTTT. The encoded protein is CASGLETTNKKLFF.

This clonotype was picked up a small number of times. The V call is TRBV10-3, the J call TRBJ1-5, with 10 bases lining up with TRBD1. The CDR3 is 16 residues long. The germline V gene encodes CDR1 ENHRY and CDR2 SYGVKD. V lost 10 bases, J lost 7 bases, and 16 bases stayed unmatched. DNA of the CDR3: TGTGCCAGCAGAACCGAGACAGGGGGCAGATACCAGCCCCAGCATTTT. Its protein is CASRTETGGRYQPQHF.

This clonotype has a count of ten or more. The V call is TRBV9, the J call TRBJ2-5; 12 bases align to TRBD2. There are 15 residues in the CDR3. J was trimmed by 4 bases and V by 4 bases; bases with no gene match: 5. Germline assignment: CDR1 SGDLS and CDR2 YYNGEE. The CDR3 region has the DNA TGTGCCAGCAGCTTCAGGACTAGCGGGGCAGAGACCCAGTACTTC. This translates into CASSFRTSGAETQYF.

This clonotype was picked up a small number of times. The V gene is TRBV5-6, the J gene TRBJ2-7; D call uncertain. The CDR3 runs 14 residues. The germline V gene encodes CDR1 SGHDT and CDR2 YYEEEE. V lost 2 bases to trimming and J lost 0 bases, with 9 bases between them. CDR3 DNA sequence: TGTGCCAGCAGCTTTTTAACCGACTCCTACGAGCAGTACTTC. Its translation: CASSFLTDSYEQYF. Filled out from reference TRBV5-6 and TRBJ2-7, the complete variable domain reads DAGVTQSPTHLIKTRGQQVTLRCSPKSGHDTVSWYQQALGQGPQFIFQYYEEEERQRGNFPDRFSGHQFPNYSSELNVNALLLGDSALYLCASSFLTDSYEQYFGPGTRLTVT.

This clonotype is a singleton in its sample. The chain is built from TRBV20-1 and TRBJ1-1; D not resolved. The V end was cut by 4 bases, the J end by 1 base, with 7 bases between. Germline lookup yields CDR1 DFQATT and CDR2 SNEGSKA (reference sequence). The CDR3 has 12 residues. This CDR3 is CSAMAGNTEAFF. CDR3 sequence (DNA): TGCAGTGCTATGGCGGGGAACACTGAAGCTTTCTTT.

CDR3 protein: CASSPRASSWYEQYF. The CDR3 bases are TGTGCCAGTAGTCCCCGGGCCTCCTCATGGTACGAGCAGTACTTC. The chain links TRBV19 to TRBJ2-7; no clear D gene. V was trimmed by 5 bases and J by 4 bases, leaving 18 bases between them. This CDR3 comprises 15 residues. Germline values: CDR1 LNHDA, CDR2 SQIVND (reference sequence).

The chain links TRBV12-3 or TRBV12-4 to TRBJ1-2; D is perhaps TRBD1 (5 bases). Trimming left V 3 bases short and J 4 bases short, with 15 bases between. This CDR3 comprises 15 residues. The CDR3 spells CASSFRVSHFYGYTF. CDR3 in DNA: TGTGCCAGCAGTTTCAGGGTTTCTCATTTCTATGGCTACACCTTC.

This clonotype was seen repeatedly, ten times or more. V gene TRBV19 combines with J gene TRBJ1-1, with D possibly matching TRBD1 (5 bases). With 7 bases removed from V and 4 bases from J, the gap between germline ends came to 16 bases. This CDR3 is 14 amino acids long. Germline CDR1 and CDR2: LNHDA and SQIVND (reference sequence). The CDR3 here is CASIRAGLVTEAFF. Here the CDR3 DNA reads TGTGCCAGTATTCGAGCGGGACTGGTCACTGAAGCTTTCTTT.

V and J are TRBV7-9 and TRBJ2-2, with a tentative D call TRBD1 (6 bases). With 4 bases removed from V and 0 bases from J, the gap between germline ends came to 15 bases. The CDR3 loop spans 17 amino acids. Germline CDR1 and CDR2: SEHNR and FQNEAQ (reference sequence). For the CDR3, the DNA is TGTGCCAGCAGCTACCACGTAGGGGGTCCGAACACCGGGGAGCTGTTTTTT. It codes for CASSYHVGGPNTGELFF.

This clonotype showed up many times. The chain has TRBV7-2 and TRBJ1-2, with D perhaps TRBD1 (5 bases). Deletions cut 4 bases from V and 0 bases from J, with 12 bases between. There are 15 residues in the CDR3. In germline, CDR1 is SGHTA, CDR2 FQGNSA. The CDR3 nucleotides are TGTGCCAGCAGCTCGGGGACGGAGCCTAACTATGGCTACACCTTC. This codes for CASSSGTEPNYGYTF.

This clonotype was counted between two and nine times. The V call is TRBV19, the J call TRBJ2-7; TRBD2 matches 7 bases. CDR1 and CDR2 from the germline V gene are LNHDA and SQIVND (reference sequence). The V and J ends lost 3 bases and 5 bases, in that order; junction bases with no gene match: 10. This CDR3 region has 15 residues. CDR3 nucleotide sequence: TGTGCCAGTAGTATCCTCCCAGCGGGATCCCACGAGCAGTACTTC. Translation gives CASSILPAGSHEQYF.

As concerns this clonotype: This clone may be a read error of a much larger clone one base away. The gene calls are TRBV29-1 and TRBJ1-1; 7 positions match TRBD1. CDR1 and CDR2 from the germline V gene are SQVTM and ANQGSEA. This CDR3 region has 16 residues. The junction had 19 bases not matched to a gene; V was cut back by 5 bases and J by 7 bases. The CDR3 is CSVPLETQRYRGEAFF. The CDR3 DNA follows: TGCAGCGTTCCTCTGGAGACCCAACGATACAGGGGTGAAGCTTTCTTT.

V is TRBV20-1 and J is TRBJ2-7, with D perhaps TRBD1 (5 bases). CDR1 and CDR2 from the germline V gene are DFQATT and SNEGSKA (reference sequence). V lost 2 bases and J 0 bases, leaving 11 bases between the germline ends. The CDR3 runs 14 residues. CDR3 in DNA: TGCAGTGCTAGAAGTCCAGGGAACTCCTACGAGCAGTACTTC. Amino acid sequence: CSARSPGNSYEQYF.

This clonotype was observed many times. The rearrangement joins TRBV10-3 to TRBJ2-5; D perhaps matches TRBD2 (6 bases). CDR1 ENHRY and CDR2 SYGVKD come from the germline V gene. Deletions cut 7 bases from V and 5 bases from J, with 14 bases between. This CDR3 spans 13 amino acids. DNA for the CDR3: TGTGCCATCAAAGGAGGGCAGGGTGAGACCCAGTACTTC. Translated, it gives CAIKGGQGETQYF.

The DNA of the CDR3 is TGTGCCAGCAGCTTATGGCCGACTAGCGGGAGGGCCTACGAGCAGTACTTC. Its protein is CASSLWPTSGRAYEQYF. V and J are TRBV7-8 and TRBJ2-7, with 14 bases that match TRBD2. V lost 2 bases to trimming and J lost 2 bases; unmatched junction nucleotides: 5. The CDR3 totals 17 residues. Germline loops: CDR1 SGHVS, CDR2 FQNEAQ. The entire variable domain, with the rest obtained from reference TRBV7-8 and TRBJ2-7, is as follows: GAGVSQSPRYKVAKRGQDVALRCDPISGHVSLFWYQQALGQGPEFLTYFQNEAQLDKSGLPSDRFFAERPEGSVSTLKIQRTQQEDSAVYLCASSLWPTSGRAYEQYFGPGTRLTVT.

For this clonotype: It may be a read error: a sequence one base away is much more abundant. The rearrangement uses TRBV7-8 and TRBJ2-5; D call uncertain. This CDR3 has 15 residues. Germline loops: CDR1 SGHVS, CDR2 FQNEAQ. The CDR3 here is CASSLGANLQGTQYF. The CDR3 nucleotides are TGTGCCAGCAGCTTAGGGGCTAACCTACAAGGGACCCAGTACTTC.

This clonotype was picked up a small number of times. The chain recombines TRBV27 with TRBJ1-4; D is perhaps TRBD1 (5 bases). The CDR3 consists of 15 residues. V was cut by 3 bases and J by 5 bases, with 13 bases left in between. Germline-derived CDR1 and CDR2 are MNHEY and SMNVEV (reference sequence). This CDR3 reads CASSFGAAVNEKLFF. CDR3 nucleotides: TGTGCCAGCAGTTTTGGGGCCGCGGTCAATGAAAAACTGTTTTTT.

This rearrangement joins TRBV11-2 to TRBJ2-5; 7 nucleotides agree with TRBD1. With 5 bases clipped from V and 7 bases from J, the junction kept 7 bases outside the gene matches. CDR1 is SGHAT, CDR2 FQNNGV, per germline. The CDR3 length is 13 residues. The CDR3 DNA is TGTGCCAGCAGCCCCGGGACAGATTTGACCCAGTACTTC. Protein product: CASSPGTDLTQYF.

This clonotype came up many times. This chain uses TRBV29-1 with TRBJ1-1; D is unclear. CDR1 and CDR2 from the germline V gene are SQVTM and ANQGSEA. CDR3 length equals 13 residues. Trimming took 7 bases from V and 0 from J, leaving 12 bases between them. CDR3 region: CSATSGMNTEAFF. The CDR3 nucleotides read TGCAGCGCGACGAGCGGAATGAACACTGAAGCTTTCTTT.

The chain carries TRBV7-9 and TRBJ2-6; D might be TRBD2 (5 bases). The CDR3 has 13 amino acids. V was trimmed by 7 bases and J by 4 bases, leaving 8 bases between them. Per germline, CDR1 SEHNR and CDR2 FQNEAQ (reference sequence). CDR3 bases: TGTGCCAGCACCTGGGAGGGGGCCAACGTCCTGACTTTC. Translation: CASTWEGANVLTF.